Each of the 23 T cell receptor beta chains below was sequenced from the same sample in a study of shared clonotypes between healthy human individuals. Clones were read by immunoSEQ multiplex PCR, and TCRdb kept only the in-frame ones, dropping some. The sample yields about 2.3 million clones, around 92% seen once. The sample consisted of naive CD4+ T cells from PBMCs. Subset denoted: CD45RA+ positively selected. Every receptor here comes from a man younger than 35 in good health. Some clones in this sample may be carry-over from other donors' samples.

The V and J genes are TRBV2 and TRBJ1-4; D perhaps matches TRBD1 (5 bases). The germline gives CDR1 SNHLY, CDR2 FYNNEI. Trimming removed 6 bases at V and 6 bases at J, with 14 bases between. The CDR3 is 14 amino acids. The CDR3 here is CASSRLGPHEKLFF. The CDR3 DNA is TGTGCCAGCAGCAGACTGGGACCGCATGAAAAACTGTTTTTT.

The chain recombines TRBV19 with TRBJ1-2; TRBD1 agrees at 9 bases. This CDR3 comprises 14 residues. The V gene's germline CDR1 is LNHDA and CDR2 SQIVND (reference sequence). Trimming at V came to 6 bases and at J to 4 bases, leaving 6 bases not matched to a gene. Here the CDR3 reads CASSRGQGPYGYTF. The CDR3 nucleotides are TGTGCCAGTAGCCGGGGACAGGGCCCCTATGGCTACACCTTC.

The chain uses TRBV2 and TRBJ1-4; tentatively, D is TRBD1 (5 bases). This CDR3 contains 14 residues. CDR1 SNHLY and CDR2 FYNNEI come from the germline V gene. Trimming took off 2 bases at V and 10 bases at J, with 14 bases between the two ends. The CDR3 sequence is CASSERAGRGKLFF. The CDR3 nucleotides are TGTGCCAGCAGTGAAAGGGCCGGGAGGGGAAAACTGTTTTTT.

The CDR3 nucleotides read TGTGCCAGTAGTATAGAGTACGGGTACGAGGCTTTCTTT. Protein: CASSIEYGYEAFF. The chain uses TRBV19 and TRBJ1-1; the D is unclear. The V end was cut by 0 bases, the J end by 11 bases, with 13 bases between. The CDR3 covers 13 residues. Germline assignment: CDR1 LNHDA and CDR2 SQIVND (reference sequence).

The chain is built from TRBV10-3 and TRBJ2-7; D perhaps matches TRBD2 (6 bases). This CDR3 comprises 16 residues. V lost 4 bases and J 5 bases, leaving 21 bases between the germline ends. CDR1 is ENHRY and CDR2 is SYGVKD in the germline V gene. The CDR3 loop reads CAISGAGHGSSNEQYF. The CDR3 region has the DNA TGTGCCATCAGTGGGGCGGGGCACGGGAGTAGCAACGAGCAGTACTTC.

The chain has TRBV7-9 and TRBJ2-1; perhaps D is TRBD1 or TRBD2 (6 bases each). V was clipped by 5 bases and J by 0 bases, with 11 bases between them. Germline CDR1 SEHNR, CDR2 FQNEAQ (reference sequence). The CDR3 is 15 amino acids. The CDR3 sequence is CASSQRGDSYNEQFF. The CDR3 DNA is TGTGCCAGCAGCCAAAGGGGGGACTCCTACAATGAGCAGTTCTTC.

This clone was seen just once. CDR3 in amino acids: CASSDRIPNYGYTF. CDR3 DNA sequence: TGCGCCAGCAGTGACAGAATACCTAACTATGGCTACACCTTC. The chain combines TRBV10-2 with TRBJ1-2; D is undetermined. The CDR3 is made up of 14 amino acids. V lost 3 bases to trimming and J lost 0 bases, with 8 bases between them. Germline values: CDR1 WSHSY, CDR2 SAAADI.

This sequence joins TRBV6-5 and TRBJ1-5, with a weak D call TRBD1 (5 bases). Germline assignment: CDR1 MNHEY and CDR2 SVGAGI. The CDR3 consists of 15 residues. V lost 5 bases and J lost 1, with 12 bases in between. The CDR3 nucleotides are TGTGCCAGCAGTCATGGACACCTCAGCAATCAGCCCCAGCATTTT. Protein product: CASSHGHLSNQPQHF.

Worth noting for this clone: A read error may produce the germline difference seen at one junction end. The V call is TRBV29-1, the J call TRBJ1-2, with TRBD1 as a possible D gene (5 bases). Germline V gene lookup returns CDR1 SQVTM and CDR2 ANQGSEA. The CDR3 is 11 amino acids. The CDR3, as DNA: TGCAGCGTCGAAGGGACCGGGCGAGGCACCTTC. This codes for CSVEGTGRGTF.

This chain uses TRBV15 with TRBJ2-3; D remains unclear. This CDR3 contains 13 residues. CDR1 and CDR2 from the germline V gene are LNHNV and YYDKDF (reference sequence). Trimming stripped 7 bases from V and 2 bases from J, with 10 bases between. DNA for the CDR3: TGTGCCACCACCCCGAGGATCACAGATACGCAGTATTTT. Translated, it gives CATTPRITDTQYF.

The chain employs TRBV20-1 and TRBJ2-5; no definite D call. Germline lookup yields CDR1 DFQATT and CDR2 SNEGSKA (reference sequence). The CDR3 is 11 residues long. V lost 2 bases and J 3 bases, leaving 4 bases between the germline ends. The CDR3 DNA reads TGCAGTGCTAGATACAAAGAGACCCAGTACTTC. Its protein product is CSARYKETQYF.

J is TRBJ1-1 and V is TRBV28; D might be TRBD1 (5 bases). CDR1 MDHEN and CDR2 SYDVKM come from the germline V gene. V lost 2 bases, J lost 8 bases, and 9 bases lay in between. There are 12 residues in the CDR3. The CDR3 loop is CASSLGGVEAFF. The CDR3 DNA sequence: TGTGCCAGCAGTTTAGGGGGGGTAGAAGCTTTCTTT.

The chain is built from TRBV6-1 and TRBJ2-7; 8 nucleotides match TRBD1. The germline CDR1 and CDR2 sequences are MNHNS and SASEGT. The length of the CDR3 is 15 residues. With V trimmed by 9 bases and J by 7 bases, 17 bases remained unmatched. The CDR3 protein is CASTTRDRLNGEQYF. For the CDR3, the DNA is TGTGCCAGTACCACGCGGGACAGGCTTAATGGGGAGCAGTACTTC.

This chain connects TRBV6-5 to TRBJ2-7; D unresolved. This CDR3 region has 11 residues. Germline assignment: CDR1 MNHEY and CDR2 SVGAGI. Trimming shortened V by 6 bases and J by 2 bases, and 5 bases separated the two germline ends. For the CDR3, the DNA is TGTGCCAGCAGGGATGCCTACGAGCAGTACTTC. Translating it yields CASRDAYEQYF.

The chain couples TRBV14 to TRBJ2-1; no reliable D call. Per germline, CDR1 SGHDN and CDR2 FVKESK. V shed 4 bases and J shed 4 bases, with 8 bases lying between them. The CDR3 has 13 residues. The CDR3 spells CASSPSLYNEQFF. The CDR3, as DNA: TGTGCCAGCAGCCCCTCACTATACAATGAGCAGTTCTTC.

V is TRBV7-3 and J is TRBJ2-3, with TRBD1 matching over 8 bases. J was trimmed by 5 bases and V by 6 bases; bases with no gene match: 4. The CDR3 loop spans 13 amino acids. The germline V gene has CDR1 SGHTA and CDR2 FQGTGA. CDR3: CASSSQGVDTQYF. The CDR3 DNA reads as TGTGCCAGCAGTTCACAGGGGGTAGATACGCAGTATTTT.

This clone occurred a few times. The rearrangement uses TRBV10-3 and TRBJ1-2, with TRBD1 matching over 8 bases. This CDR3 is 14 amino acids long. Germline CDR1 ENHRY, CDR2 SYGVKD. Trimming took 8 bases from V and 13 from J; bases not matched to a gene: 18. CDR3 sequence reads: CAIAPGSDRGSGTF. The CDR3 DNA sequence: TGTGCCATCGCCCCCGGTAGTGACAGGGGATCCGGCACCTTC.

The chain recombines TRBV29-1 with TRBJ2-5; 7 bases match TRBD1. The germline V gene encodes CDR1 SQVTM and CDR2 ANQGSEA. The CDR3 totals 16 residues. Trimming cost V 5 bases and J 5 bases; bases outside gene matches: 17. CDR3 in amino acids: CSVNGVESGGSETQYF. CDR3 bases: TGCAGCGTTAATGGTGTGGAGTCAGGGGGTTCGGAGACCCAGTACTTC.

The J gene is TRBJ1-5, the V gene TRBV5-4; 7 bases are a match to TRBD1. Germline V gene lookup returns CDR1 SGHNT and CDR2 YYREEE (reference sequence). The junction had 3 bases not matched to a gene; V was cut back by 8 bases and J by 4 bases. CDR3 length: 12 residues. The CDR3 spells CASGTDNQPQHF. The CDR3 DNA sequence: TGTGCCAGTGGGACAGATAATCAGCCCCAGCATTTT.

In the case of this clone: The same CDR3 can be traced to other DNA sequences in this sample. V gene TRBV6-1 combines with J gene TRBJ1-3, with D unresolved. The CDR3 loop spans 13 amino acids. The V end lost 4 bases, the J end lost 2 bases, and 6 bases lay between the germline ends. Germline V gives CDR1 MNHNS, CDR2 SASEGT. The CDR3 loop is CASSAGPGNTIYF. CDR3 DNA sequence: TGTGCCAGCAGTGCAGGCCCTGGAAACACCATATATTTT.

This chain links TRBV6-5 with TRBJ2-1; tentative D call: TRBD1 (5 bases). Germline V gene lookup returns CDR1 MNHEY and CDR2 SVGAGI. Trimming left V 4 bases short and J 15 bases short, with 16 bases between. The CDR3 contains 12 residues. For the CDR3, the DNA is TGTGCCAGCAGTTCCTCTTCCGGAAGGGGGTTCTTC. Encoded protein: CASSSSSGRGFF.

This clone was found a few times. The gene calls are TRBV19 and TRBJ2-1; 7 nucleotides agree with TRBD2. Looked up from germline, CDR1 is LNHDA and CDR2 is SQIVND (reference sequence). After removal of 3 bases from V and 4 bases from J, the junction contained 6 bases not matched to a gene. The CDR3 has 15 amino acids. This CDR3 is CASSIRLAEYNEQFF. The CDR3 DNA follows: TGTGCCAGTAGTATCAGGCTAGCGGAGTACAATGAGCAGTTCTTC.

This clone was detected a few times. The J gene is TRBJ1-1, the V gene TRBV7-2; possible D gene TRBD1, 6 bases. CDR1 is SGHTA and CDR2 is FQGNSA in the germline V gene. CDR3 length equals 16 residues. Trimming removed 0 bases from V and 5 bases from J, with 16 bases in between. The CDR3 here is CASSLAFATGATEAFF. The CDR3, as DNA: TGTGCCAGCAGCTTAGCGTTTGCGACAGGTGCGACTGAAGCTTTCTTT.